The 8 T cell receptor beta chains listed next were all sequenced from one sample in a study of lung T cells in sarcoidosis with Löfgren's syndrome. MiXCR was run by TCRdb on the reads, yielding one entry per CDR3 protein. The table shows around 2,500 distinct CDR3 sequences, with about 26% occurring only once. Material for sequencing was CD4+ T cells from PBMCs. These receptors came from a human donor with sarcoidosis (Löfgren's syndrome or another form), or a control subject (not recorded which).

The gene calls are TRBV28 and TRBJ1-6; D is possibly TRBD1 (5 bases). Germline lookup yields CDR1 MDHEN and CDR2 SYDVKM. This CDR3 comprises 14 residues. V dropped 6 bases and J dropped 9 bases, with 15 bases sitting between them. CDR3 nucleotide sequence: TGTGCCAGCAGGAGACAGTCGGAAAGTTCACCCCTCCACTTT. As protein: CASRRQSESSPLHF. Combining the CDR3 with reference TRBV28 and TRBJ1-6 gives the whole variable domain DVKVTQSSRYLVKRTGEKVFLECVQDMDHENMFWYRQDPGLGLRLIYFSYDVKMKEKGDIPEGYSVSREKKERFSLILESASTNQTSMYLCASRRQSESSPLHFGNGTRLTVT.

This clonotype is classed as medium-sized. The chain combines TRBV12-3 or TRBV12-4 with TRBJ1-1; no reliable D call. The CDR3 has 13 amino acids. Trimming shortened V by 1 base and J by 1 base, and 4 bases separated the two germline ends. The chain's CDR3 is CASSLDANTEAFF. CDR3 nucleotides: TGTGCCAGCAGTTTAGACGCGAACACTGAAGCTTTCTTT.

Of note for this clonotype: It is likely a read error, because the conserved phenylalanine at the end of the CDR3 is missing. The rearrangement joins TRBV6-1 to TRBJ2-1; 9 positions agree with TRBD2. This CDR3 is built from 16 residues. CDR1 MNHNS and CDR2 SASEGT come from the germline V gene. Here the CDR3 reads CASSPLGREGFNEQFL. The CDR3 DNA follows: TGCGCCAGCAGCCCCTTGGGGCGGGAGGGTTTCAATGAGCAGTTCCTC.

In its sample, this clonotype is medium-sized. The chain is built from TRBV5-4 and TRBJ1-1, with a tentative D call TRBD1 (5 bases). CDR3 size: 13 residues. CDR1 and CDR2 (germline): SGHNT, YYREEE (reference sequence). The ends were cut back, 3 bases at V and 1 base at J, with 7 bases in the middle. The CDR3 bases are TGTGCCAGCAGCTATGGGGCGAACACTGAAGCTTTCTTT. This encodes CASSYGANTEAFF. Variable domain in full (rest from reference TRBV5-4 and TRBJ1-1): ETGVTQSPTHLIKTRGQQVTLRCSSQSGHNTVSWYQQALGQGPQFIFQYYREEENGRGNFPPRFSGLQFPNYSSELNVNALELDDSALYLCASSYGANTEAFFGQGTRLTVV.

As to this clonotype: A much larger clone differs from this one at a single base, so this may be a read error. The chain recombines TRBV11-2 with TRBJ2-5; 10 bases fit TRBD1. The CDR3 loop spans 15 amino acids. CDR1 is SGHAT, CDR2 FQNNGV, per germline. Here the CDR3 reads CAGSSGTGVGETQYF. CDR3 sequence (DNA): TGTGCCGGCAGCAGCGGGACAGGGGTGGGAGAGACCCAGTACTTC.

Ten or more counts support this clonotype. The chain joins TRBV12-3 or TRBV12-4 to TRBJ1-5; D call uncertain. The V end was cut by 5 bases, the J end by 1 base, with 3 bases between. There are 12 residues in the CDR3. CDR3 in amino acids: CASSRSNQPQHF. The CDR3 coding sequence is TGTGCCAGCAGTCGGAGCAATCAGCCCCAGCATTTT.

A word on this clonotype: Because it lacks the conserved phenylalanine or tryptophan at the end, this CDR3 is likely a read error. The chain uses TRBV7-9 and TRBJ2-1; 11 nucleotides align to TRBD2. Per the germline V gene, CDR1 is SEHNR and CDR2 is FQNEAQ (reference sequence). There are 14 residues in the CDR3. For the CDR3, the DNA is TGTGCCGGCAGCTTACTAGCGGGAGAAAGCGAGCAGTTCTCC. Encoded protein: CAGSLLAGESEQFS.

Relative to its sample, this clonotype is medium-sized (0.01 to 0.1%). The rearrangement links TRBV10-1 to TRBJ1-3; D is undetermined. Germline assignment: CDR1 WNHNN and CDR2 SYGVQD (reference sequence). This CDR3 is 13 amino acids long. The ends were cut back, 8 bases at V and 0 bases at J, with 8 bases in the middle. Written as DNA, the CDR3 is TGCGCCAGCTCGGAGAGCTCTGGAAACACCATATATTTT. This encodes CASSESSGNTIYF.